This T cell receptor (beta chain) was recovered during a study of cytotoxic CD8 clonotypes in ibrutinib-treated CLL. Study-level points and caveats: Public clonotypes were uncommon and contracted or stayed stable on treatment. Patients showed higher baseline clonality than age-matched healthy donors, and it tracked circulating CD8+ T-cell counts. Sustained-remission and progressing patients' sampling times differed. Clonality showed a rise at ibrutinib response that reversed toward baseline at progression.

Of note for this clone: The antigen is unknown.

The repertoire was sequenced with immunoSEQ multiplex PCR; TCRdb's copy has only in-frame clones and lacks some. The table includes about 300,000 clones, around 66% detected once. Germline trimming cut 3 bases from V and 7 bases from J; bases unmatched to any gene: 6. CDR3 size: 14 residues. Per the germline V gene, CDR1 is KGHSH and CDR2 is LQKENI. The TCR was taken from a human donor with chronic lymphocytic leukemia. The sequencing used PBMCs, collected after 36 months of ibrutinib treatment. The rearrangement uses TRBV18 and TRBJ1-5, with 7 nucleotides matching TRBD1. Written as DNA, the CDR3 is TGTGCCAGCTCACCGAAGACAGGGCAACAGCCCCAGCATTTT. Translated: CASSPKTGQQPQHF.